The rows below give T cell receptor beta chains drawn from one sample of a study of blood T cell repertoires in COVID-19. Clones were sequenced by immunoSEQ multiplex PCR, and TCRdb holds only the in-frame ones, with some missing. The table lists some 210,000 clones, around nine tenths of them singletons. The sequencing sample was made of peripheral blood. These receptors all stem from a man between 60 and 70 years old who had recovered from COVID-19. The CDR3 runs from the conserved cysteine through the conserved F or W. The order of the fields is V gene, CDR3 length, clone size, J gene, D gene, CDR3 DNA, CDR3 protein. A D gene is named only where the DNA matches it firmly. Some rows have no size entry. The others give once, few or many, or a class for an expanded clone.

>TRBV27|18|-|TRBJ1-2|-
TGTGCCAGCAGTTTATCCGTCGTTCAAACCGGGACACACCATGGCTACACCTTC
CASSLSVVQTGTHHGYTF
>TRBV21-1|14|-|TRBJ1-4|-
TGTGCCAGCACCCTGAGGAGGGACGCTGAAAAACTGTTTTTT
CASTLRRDAEKLFF
>TRBV7-9|15|-|TRBJ2-6|TRBD1
TGTGCCAGCAGCTTAGGTATAAGGACAGGGAGCGTCCTGACTTTC
CASSLGIRTGSVLTF
>TRBV18|16|-|TRBJ2-1|TRBD2
TGTGCCAGCTCACCACCCCTAGCGGCCCCGTACAATGAGCAGTTCTTC
CASSPPLAAPYNEQFF
>TRBV7-9|14|-|TRBJ1-4|-
TGTGCCAGCAGCTTAGGCCCCCGGGATGAAAAACTGTTTTTT
CASSLGPRDEKLFF
>TRBV7-2|14|-|TRBJ2-7|TRBD1
TGTGCCAGCAGCTTAGAGGGGGCGCCCCGCGAGCAGTACTTC
CASSLEGAPREQYF
>TRBV7-8|15|-|TRBJ2-7|TRBD2
TGTGCCAGCAGCTTCCTGACTAGCGCCTACTACGAGCAGTACTTC
CASSFLTSAYYEQYF
>TRBV5-5|17|-|TRBJ2-2|TRBD2
TGTGCCAGCAGCCCGCGACTAGCGGGGGGTAACACCGGGGAGCTGTTTTTT
CASSPRLAGGNTGELFF
>TRBV27|16|-|TRBJ2-7|TRBD1
TGTGCCAGCAGTTTAGCCGGGACAGGGAGACCATACGAGCAGTACTTC
CASSLAGTGRPYEQYF
>TRBV7-2|14|-|TRBJ2-3|TRBD1
TGTGCCAGCAGCTTGGACAGGTACACAGATACGCAGTATTTT
CASSLDRYTDTQYF
>TRBV10-3|12|-|TRBJ1-1|TRBD1
TGTGCCATCAGGAAGCAACAGGGGGTAGCTTTCTTT
CAIRKQQGVAFF
>TRBV7-8|16|-|TRBJ2-2|-
TGTGCCAGCAGCTTAGATATGACTAGATTCACCGGGGAGCTGTTTTTT
CASSLDMTRFTGELFF
>TRBV3-1/TRBV3-2|16|-|TRBJ2-2|TRBD2
TGTGCCAGCAGCTCCCGGCGGACTAGCGGCACCGGGGAGCTGTTTTTT
CASSSRRTSGTGELFF
>TRBV5-4|13|-|TRBJ1-2|TRBD1
TGTGCCAGCAGAATGACAGGGAGGTATGGCTACACCTTC
CASRMTGRYGYTF
>TRBV25-1|17|-|TRBJ2-3|-
TGTGCCAGCAGTGAAAGGAGGGGTGATCCTAGCACAGATACGCAGTATTTT
CASSERRGDPSTDTQYF
>TRBV3-1/TRBV3-2|15|-|TRBJ1-2|-
TGTGCCAGCAGCCAAATGAACACAGGGAACTATGGCTACACCTTC
CASSQMNTGNYGYTF
>TRBV18|13|-|TRBJ2-5|-
TGTGCCAGCTCAGACGGACGGGATCGGGCCCAGTACTTC
CASSDGRDRAQYF
>TRBV24-1|16|-|TRBJ2-3|TRBD1
TGTGCCACCAGTGATTATACAGGGGCCAGCACAGATACGCAGTATTTT
CATSDYTGASTDTQYF
>TRBV7-9|13|-|TRBJ1-5|-
TGTGCCACGGGAGGGGCGGGAAATCAGCCCCAGCATTTT
CATGGAGNQPQHF
>TRBV19|16|-|TRBJ2-5|-
TGTGCCAGTAGTATATTGCCGGGGAAAGGCCAAGAGACCCAGTACTTC
CASSILPGKGQETQYF
>TRBV5-1|15|-|TRBJ2-5|TRBD1
TGCGCCAGCAGCCTGACAGGGGGACCTCAAGAGACCCAGTACTTC
CASSLTGGPQETQYF
>TRBV9|13|-|TRBJ2-1|-
TGTGCCAGCAGCCCCAGGGTATACAATGAGCAGTTCTTC
CASSPRVYNEQFF
>TRBV7-9|15|-|TRBJ2-2|-
TGTGCCAGCAACCGAGCGGACTCGGGCACCGGGGAGCTGTTTTTT
CASNRADSGTGELFF
>TRBV21-1|14|-|TRBJ2-1|-
TGTGCCAGCAGGCGGACAGGCCACCACAATGAGCAGTTCTTC
CASRRTGHHNEQFF
>TRBV5-6|15|-|TRBJ1-1|TRBD1
TGTGCCAGCAGCCCGACAGGGGATATGAACACTGAAGCTTTCTTT
CASSPTGDMNTEAFF
>TRBV19|11|-|TRBJ1-2|TRBD1
TGTGCCAGTAGCAGAGGGACAGGGATGGCCTTC
CASSRGTGMAF
>TRBV9|13|-|TRBJ2-7|TRBD2
TGTGCCAGCAGGCCGGGACTAACTGGCGAGCAGTACTTC
CASRPGLTGEQYF
>TRBV6-6|13|-|TRBJ1-2|-
TGTGCCAGCGCCTTCGAGGGTGGCTATGGCTACACCTTC
CASAFEGGYGYTF
>TRBV19|16|once|TRBJ2-7|TRBD1
TGTGCCAGTAGTCGCGCGAGGACAGGGGGTGATTACGAGCAGTACTTC
CASSRARTGGDYEQYF
>TRBV28|14|-|TRBJ2-7|TRBD1
TGTGCCAGCAGTAAACTGGACAGGGTCTACGAGCAGTACTTC
CASSKLDRVYEQYF
>TRBV9|15|-|TRBJ2-7|TRBD2
TGTGCCAGCAGCGTAGTCCCTAGCGGAACAGGCGAGCAGTACTTC
CASSVVPSGTGEQYF
>TRBV6-5|14|-|TRBJ2-5|-
TGTGCCAGCAGCTCCAGGACAGTACAAGAGACCCAGTACTTC
CASSSRTVQETQYF
>TRBV10-3|13|-|TRBJ1-5|-
TGTGCCATCACCCCAGGGCTAGGTCAGCCCCAGCATTTT
CAITPGLGQPQHF
>TRBV7-6|11|-|TRBJ2-5|TRBD2
TGTGCCAGCAGCTCGGGGGGGACCCAGTACTTC
CASSSGGTQYF
>TRBV7-2|16|-|TRBJ1-6|TRBD1
TGTGCCAGCTCGGGGACCCCGGGACAGAATAATTCACCCCTCCACTTT
CASSGTPGQNNSPLHF
>TRBV9|13|-|TRBJ1-6|-
TGTGCCAGCAGCGTAGGGGGCGCTTCACCCCTCCACTTT
CASSVGGASPLHF
>TRBV7-6|15|-|TRBJ2-7|TRBD1
TGTGCCAGCAGCTTAGCCGGGACAGGGGGTTACGAGCAGTACTTC
CASSLAGTGGYEQYF